The T cell receptor (beta chain) described here comes from a study of T cells in Graves' hyperthyroidism and ophthalmopathy (dated by TCRdb to between 2019 and 2020). With respect to the entire study: Peripheral blood was collected at initial diagnosis, before any treatment. In addition, the study compared T-cell repertoires in thyroid tissue and in blood from about six Graves' hyperthyroidism patients. An independent validation cohort of about 20 hyperthyroidism patients and over 15 patients who later progressed to ophthalmopathy tested prospective prediction of ophthalmopathy. The roughly 91 discovery patients were randomly split 7:3 into training and test sets. The paper describes TCR Vbeta CDR3 sequencing of roughly 130 peripheral blood samples, made up of roughly 45 ophthalmopathy patients, 70 to 75 hyperthyroidism patients and some 17 progressor patients. After blood sampling, hyperthyroidism patients were treated with methimazole at a starting dose of 30 mg daily, and ophthalmopathy patients were treated with high-dose intravenous methylprednisolone. To identify distinguishing TCR V-J signatures, a discovery cohort of some 99 patients was used, comprising 43 with Graves' ophthalmopathy and 55 to 65 with stable Graves' hyperthyroidism. Summary of the overall study and its limitations: In cross-validation, a model built on a 13 V-J signature told ophthalmopathy apart from stable hyperthyroidism with just under 90% sensitivity and about 81% specificity, and in testing the same model reached 80%/75%. Most expanded thyroid clonotypes (frequency above 0.001) were also detected in blood, a finding suggesting that blood repertoires may reflect thyroid immune responses. In validation, the model predicted progression to ophthalmopathy a median of approximately 6.6 months before onset, with around 70% sensitivity and about 75% specificity. No statistical method was used to fix the sample size in advance, and group allocation was not hidden from the investigators.

Ophthalmopathy patients had moderately to severely active disease, Clinical Activity Score of at least 3, NOSPECS grade of at least 4, and duration under 3 months. Any patient with an uncontrolled infection, another autoimmune disease, pregnancy or lactation was excluded. Diagnoses were established on the basis of clinical symptoms, serum thyroxine and TRAb, thyroid ultrasound, and orbital computed tomography. PBMCs were isolated from approximately 10 ml of fresh peripheral blood by Ficoll-Paque density gradient centrifugation. Trizol reagent was used to extract total RNA, and RNA quality was then checked on an Agilent 2100 Bioanalyzer. V is clipped by 7 bases and J by 4 bases, and the sequence between their germline boundaries is 10 bases long. In the germline V gene, CDR1 corresponds to SQVTM and CDR2 to ANQGSEA. The CDR3 is 11 residues long, counting both termini. The retained sequence is limited to the CDR3, 33 bases, with the frame set at the first base.

The TCR beta CDR3 regions were amplified from RNA transcripts. For the first round of RT-PCR on the TCR CDR3, the HTBI primer set was used together with the Qiagen OneStep RT-PCR kit. Libraries were constructed in a second round of multiplex PCR, after which size selection and purification were carried out. Sequencing of the libraries was done on an Illumina HiSeq2000 using paired-end 100 bp reads. Under the source paper's analysis protocol: SOAPnuke was used to process the raw data, throwing out any read that contained adapters or uncalled bases, had a mean Phred below 15, or lacked an exact constant-primer or identifier match. High-quality paired reads were merged with COPE v1.2.5, and unique nucleotide sequences were defined as clonotypes. MiTCR v1.1 was used to align the clonotypes against IMGT TRBV, TRBD and TRBJ reference segments. The analysis included only V-J combinations with a frequency above 0.0001, which together covered about 99% of the repertoires. A TCS score was defined as the ratio of F50 (clonal expansion) to E x V (chaos), with BLOSUM62-based TCRdist applied between CDR3 peptides within each V-J. Welch's t-statistics and random forest reduced around 550 V-J features to about 12, which were used in a naive Bayes classifier (R e1071). The public sequencing data were trimmed at Q25 with fastp and processed into clonotypes with MiXCR by TCRdb, which kept only in-frame beta chains. Each entry merges the rows of one CDR3 protein and shows their most common DNA and genes. What appears here as the V and J calls and clone size reflects TCRdb's work, not the paper's. The sample has hundreds of thousands of distinct CDR3 sequences on record, around a quarter of them singletons. The ten largest make up roughly 10% of the sample.

This clonotype turned up a few times. Its antigen remains undetermined. With a much larger clone just one base away, this may be a read error. In this CDR3 the conserved last residue, phenylalanine or tryptophan, is missing, so a read error is likely. This clonotype was sampled from a woman in her twenties or thirties with Graves' ophthalmopathy. The rearranged chain carries TRBV29-1 and TRBJ1-2; matching of 5 bases hints at TRBD1 as the D gene. Sequenced sample: blood. The CDR3: CSAGHGYGYTY. The nucleotides are TGCAGCGCCGGACACGGCTATGGCTACACCTAC.